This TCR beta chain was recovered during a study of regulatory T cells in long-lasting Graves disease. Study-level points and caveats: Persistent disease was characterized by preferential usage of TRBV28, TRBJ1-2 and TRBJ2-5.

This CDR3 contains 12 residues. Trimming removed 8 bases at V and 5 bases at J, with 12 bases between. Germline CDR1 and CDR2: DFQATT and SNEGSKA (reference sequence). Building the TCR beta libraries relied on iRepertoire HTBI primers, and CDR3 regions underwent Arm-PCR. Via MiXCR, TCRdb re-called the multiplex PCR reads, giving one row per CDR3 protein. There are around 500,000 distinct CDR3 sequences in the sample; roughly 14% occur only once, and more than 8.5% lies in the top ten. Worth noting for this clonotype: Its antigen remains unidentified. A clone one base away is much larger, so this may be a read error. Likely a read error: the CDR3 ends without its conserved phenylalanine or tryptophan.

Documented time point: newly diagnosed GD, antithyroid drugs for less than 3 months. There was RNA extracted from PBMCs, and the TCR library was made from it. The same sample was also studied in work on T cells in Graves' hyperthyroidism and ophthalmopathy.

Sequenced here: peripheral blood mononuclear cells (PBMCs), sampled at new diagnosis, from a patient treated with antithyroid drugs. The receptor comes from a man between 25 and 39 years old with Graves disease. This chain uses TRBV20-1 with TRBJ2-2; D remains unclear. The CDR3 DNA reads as TGCAGTCACTCCTCGGCGACCGGGGAGCTGTTTTCT. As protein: CSHSSATGELFS.